Below, one T cell receptor (beta chain) is given with its context. This clonotype was seen many times. The clone's antigen remains unknown. Per-nucleotide qualities are absent, and no much larger clonotype sits a single base away. The cysteine opens and the phenylalanine closes a CDR3 of 18 amino acids. CDR3 DNA is the only sequence kept; it has 54 bases, read in frame from the first base. The germline ends are 17 bases apart after V is trimmed by 2 bases and J by 0 bases. CDR1 and CDR2 (MNHNY, SVGAGI) derive from the germline V gene (reference sequence). Amplification of TCR beta CDR3 regions was carried out from RNA transcripts. The TCR CDR3 was subjected to a first round of RT-PCR using the HTBI primer set and the Qiagen OneStep RT-PCR kit. The libraries were constructed in a second round of multiplex PCR and then size-selected and purified. Paired-end sequencing of the libraries was performed with 100 bp reads on an Illumina HiSeq2000. The authors' pipeline ran thus. SOAPnuke was used to process the raw data, throwing out any read that contained adapters or uncalled bases, had a mean Phred below 15, or lacked an exact constant-primer or identifier match. High-quality paired reads were merged using COPE v1.2.5, and each unique nucleotide sequence was defined as a clonotype. Clonotypes were aligned to IMGT TRBV, TRBD and TRBJ reference segments using MiTCR v1.1. The analysis included only V-J combinations with a frequency above 0.0001, which together covered around 99% of the repertoires. The TCS score was defined as F50 (clonal expansion) divided by E x V (chaos), with BLOSUM62-based TCRdist calculated between CDR3 peptides within each V-J. Welch's t-statistics and random forest reduced fewer than 550 V-J features to some 14, which were used in a naive Bayes classifier (R e1071). TCRdb itself trimmed the public reads at Q25 with fastp, ran MiXCR and retained productive beta chains. One record per CDR3 amino acid sequence lists the most common genes and DNA. It is TCRdb's table, rather than the study itself, that gives the V and J calls and clone size. This sample has a few hundred thousand distinct CDR3 sequences in its table, and around 20% of those were observed once. Roughly two fifths of the sample rests with the top ten.

The data belong to a study of T cells in Graves' hyperthyroidism and ophthalmopathy (dated by TCRdb to about 2019). Some background on the complete study: Peripheral blood samples were taken at initial diagnosis, before any treatment was given. Prospective prediction of ophthalmopathy was tested in an independent validation cohort consisting of 18 hyperthyroidism patients and approximately 16 patients who later progressed to ophthalmopathy. In six Graves' hyperthyroidism patients, the study also compared T-cell repertoires from thyroid tissue with T-cell repertoires from blood. After blood sampling, hyperthyroidism patients were treated with methimazole at a starting dose of 30 mg daily, and ophthalmopathy patients were treated with high-dose intravenous methylprednisolone. To identify distinguishing TCR V-J signatures, a discovery cohort of around 100 patients was used, comprising roughly 45 with Graves' ophthalmopathy and 57 with stable Graves' hyperthyroidism. The paper reports TCR Vbeta CDR3 sequencing of 135 peripheral blood samples: under 45 ophthalmopathy, under 80 hyperthyroidism and around 17 progressor patients. The 95 to 100 discovery patients were divided at random into training and test sets in a 7:3 ratio.

In the ophthalmopathy patients, disease was moderately to severely active, with a Clinical Activity Score of 3 or more, a NOSPECS grade of 4 or more, and a duration of less than 3 months. The study excluded patients with uncontrolled infections, other autoimmune diseases, pregnancy or lactation. Diagnoses were established on the basis of clinical symptoms, serum thyroxine and TRAb, thyroid ultrasound, and orbital computed tomography. Ficoll-Paque density gradient centrifugation was used to isolate PBMCs from around 10 ml of fresh peripheral blood. Total RNA was extracted with Trizol reagent, and quality was checked on an Agilent 2100 Bioanalyzer. Findings and caveats that apply to the study as a whole: A 13 V-J signature model separated ophthalmopathy from stable hyperthyroidism, with about 90% sensitivity and about 81% specificity in cross-validation and 80%/75% in testing. No statistical method was used to fix the sample size in advance, and group allocation was not hidden from the investigators. In validation, the model predicted progression to ophthalmopathy with just under 71% sensitivity and 72% to 85% specificity, a median of 6.5 months before onset. Most expanded thyroid clonotypes (frequency above 0.001) were also detected in blood, suggesting blood repertoires may reflect thyroid immune responses.

Recombination joined TRBV6-6 with TRBJ1-5, with an unclear D gene assignment. The origin of this receptor is a man younger than 35 with Graves' ophthalmopathy. Sequenced input: blood. CDR3 protein: CASSYSFRNNYSNQPQHF. DNA sequence: TGTGCCAGCAGTTACAGTTTCAGAAATAATTATAGCAATCAGCCCCAGCATTTT.